This entry lists 25 T cell receptor beta chains sequenced from one sample in a study of blood T cell repertoires in COVID-19. This table comes from immunoSEQ multiplex PCR, and its TCRdb copy is limited to in-frame clones, with some not included. The repertoire holds some 220,000 clones, about 85% seen once, with less than 20% in the top ten. Sequencing was done on a sample of peripheral blood. The receptors stem from a woman of 80 years or more with active or convalescent COVID-19.

The J gene is TRBJ2-1, the V gene TRBV5-6; 11 bases map to TRBD2. Trimming took 2 bases from V and 8 from J; bases not matched to a gene: 6. Germline assignment: CDR1 SGHDT and CDR2 YYEEEE. The CDR3 loop spans 15 amino acids. CDR3 DNA: TGTGCCAGCAGCTTTAGCGGGGGGGCTGTCTATGAGCAGTTCTTC. It codes for CASSFSGGAVYEQFF.

The chain uses TRBV28 and TRBJ2-3; 9 bases fit TRBD2. V gave up 6 bases and J gave up 1 base; unmatched junction bases: 5. Per the germline V gene, CDR1 is MDHEN and CDR2 is SYDVKM. This CDR3 is 15 amino acids long. Here the CDR3 DNA reads TGTGCCAGCAGCCGACCTAGCGGGGGCACAGATACGCAGTATTTT. Translating gives CASSRPSGGTDTQYF.

This chain links TRBV7-2 with TRBJ2-5; D may be TRBD2 (6 bases). Germline assignment: CDR1 SGHTA and CDR2 FQGNSA. This CDR3 is built from 14 residues. V shed 1 base and J shed 7 bases, with 13 bases lying between them. DNA of the CDR3: TGTGCCAGCAGCTTAGTTGGACTAATGGGGACCCAGTACTTC. It yields the protein CASSLVGLMGTQYF.

Written as DNA, the CDR3 is TGCGCCAGCAGCTTGGGGCAGGGAAGTTTTTCACCCCTCCACTTT. Encoded protein: CASSLGQGSFSPLHF. The chain couples TRBV5-1 to TRBJ1-6, with D possibly being TRBD1 (5 bases). The CDR3 length is 15 residues. CDR1 and CDR2 from the germline V gene are SGHRS and YFSETQ. Trimming took off 0 bases at V and 9 bases at J, with 13 bases between the two ends.

The gene calls are TRBV5-1 and TRBJ2-7; D is perhaps TRBD1 (6 bases). CDR1 and CDR2 from the germline V gene are SGHRS and YFSETQ. V was pared by 0 bases and J by 11 bases, with 9 bases between. CDR3 length: 11 amino acids. CDR3 sequence (DNA): TGCGCCAGCAGCTTGGGGGGACAAGAGTACTTC. This codes for CASSLGGQEYF.

The V and J genes are TRBV7-3 and TRBJ2-5; 11 nucleotides align to TRBD2. The CDR3 is 15 amino acids. V lost 5 bases and J lost 5; bases outside the gene matches: 7. CDR1 SGHTA and CDR2 FQGTGA come from the germline V gene. The CDR3: CASSLTSGVRETQYF. CDR3 nucleotides: TGTGCCAGCAGCCTGACTAGCGGGGTGAGGGAGACCCAGTACTTC.

The V call is TRBV18, the J call TRBJ1-1; 10 nucleotides align to TRBD1. Germline V gene data show CDR1 as KGHSH and CDR2 as LQKENI. The CDR3 covers 16 residues. Trimming removed 3 bases from V and 6 bases from J; junction bases left unmatched: 10. The CDR3 coding sequence is TGTGCCAGCTCACCGAACCCGGGACAGGGGTATTCTGAAGCTTTCTTT. Its protein product is CASSPNPGQGYSEAFF.

V is TRBV10-3 and J is TRBJ1-1; 7 positions agree with TRBD1. The CDR3 totals 17 residues. Trimming at V came to 9 bases and at J to 0 bases, leaving 16 bases not matched to a gene. Germline loops: CDR1 ENHRY, CDR2 SYGVKD. The CDR3 DNA sequence: TGTGCCATTGGACCCATCCCGGGACAGAGTATGAACACTGAAGCTTTCTTT. Protein: CAIGPIPGQSMNTEAFF.

This clone has just a few counts. At one boundary the junction diverges from the germline segment, which might be a read error. V is TRBV4-1 and J is TRBJ2-2; 10 bases are a match to TRBD2. CDR1 MGHRA and CDR2 YSYEKL come from the germline V gene. The CDR3 covers 17 residues. This CDR3 reads CASSQGQLAGTTGELFF. CDR3 sequence (DNA): TGCGCCAGCAGTCAAGGCCAACTAGCGGGGACCACCGGGGAGCTGTTTTTT.

V is TRBV5-5 and J is TRBJ1-2, with TRBD1 matching 7 bases. The germline V gene encodes CDR1 SGHKS and CDR2 YYEKEE (reference sequence). J gave up 3 bases and V 5 bases, and 7 bases lay outside the gene matches. The CDR3 is 14 amino acids. CDR3 region: CASSEGGFDYGYTF. The CDR3 DNA reads TGTGCCAGCAGTGAAGGGGGCTTTGACTATGGCTACACCTTC.

The chain is built from TRBV12-5 and TRBJ2-3; 10 nucleotides agree with TRBD2. Germline V gives CDR1 LGHNT, CDR2 FRNRAP. The CDR3 totals 15 residues. Trimming cost V 5 bases and J 5 bases; bases outside gene matches: 7. The chain's CDR3 is CASGAWLAGVDTQYF. CDR3 coding DNA: TGTGCTAGTGGTGCTTGGCTAGCGGGAGTAGATACGCAGTATTTT.

V and J are TRBV7-2 and TRBJ2-7; D is possibly TRBD2 (6 bases). Germline lookup yields CDR1 SGHTA and CDR2 FQGNSA. The CDR3 runs to 15 residues. V was trimmed by 4 bases and J by 0 bases, leaving 13 bases between them. For the CDR3, the DNA is TGTGCCAGCAGCTCAAGGGACTTACGCTCCTACGAGCAGTACTTC. This translates into CASSSRDLRSYEQYF.

The chain joins TRBV6-5 to TRBJ2-1; 7 nucleotides match TRBD2. Trimming removed 1 base from V and 4 bases from J; junction bases left unmatched: 7. The CDR3 consists of 16 residues. The germline V gene encodes CDR1 MNHEY and CDR2 SVGAGI. CDR3 bases: TGTGCCAGCAGTTACTGGGGGAGGGCCGGGTACAATGAGCAGTTCTTC. Translation gives CASSYWGRAGYNEQFF.

The V gene is TRBV10-3, the J gene TRBJ2-1; 9 bases agree with TRBD2. The germline V gene encodes CDR1 ENHRY and CDR2 SYGVKD. This CDR3 region has 17 residues. Unmatched junction bases numbered 12, after V lost 2 bases and J lost 7 bases. The CDR3 sequence: CAISEPGKPSGGNEQFF. CDR3 nucleotides: TGTGCCATCAGTGAGCCGGGGAAGCCGAGCGGGGGGAATGAGCAGTTCTTC.

The chain combines TRBV18 with TRBJ1-1, with D tentatively TRBD1 (5 bases). The CDR3 totals 13 residues. Trimming took off 2 bases at V and 7 bases at J, with 11 bases between the two ends. Germline V gene sequence: CDR1 KGHSH, CDR2 LQKENI. CDR3 coding DNA: TGTGCCAGCTCACCAAGGAGGGACGGTGAAGCTTTCTTT. The encoded protein is CASSPRRDGEAFF.

V gene TRBV5-1 combines with J gene TRBJ1-4, with 9 bases matching TRBD1. CDR1 is SGHRS, CDR2 YFSETQ, per germline. The length of the CDR3 is 16 residues. J was trimmed by 2 bases and V by 5 bases; bases with no gene match: 7. The CDR3 nucleotides are TGCGCCAGCAGAACCGGGACAGGGAAGACTAATGAAAAACTGTTTTTT. Encoded protein: CASRTGTGKTNEKLFF.

This rearrangement joins TRBV5-1 to TRBJ1-5, with a weak D call TRBD1 (5 bases). CDR1 SGHRS and CDR2 YFSETQ come from the germline V gene. The CDR3 extends over 15 amino acids. Trimming removed 0 bases at V and 11 bases at J, with 18 bases between. For the CDR3, the DNA is TGCGCCAGCAGCTTGGCCTCGGGGGTATACGAGGCCCAGCATTTT. It encodes CASSLASGVYEAQHF.

This chain joins TRBV3-1 (or the pseudogene TRBV3-2) and TRBJ2-1; D is ambiguous. CDR1 is LGHDT and CDR2 is YNNKEL in the germline V gene (reference sequence). This CDR3 comprises 13 residues. Trimming shortened V by 1 base and J by 6 bases, and 7 bases separated the two germline ends. The CDR3 DNA reads TGTGCCAGCAGCCAAGCTTCTATCAATGAGCAGTTCTTC. Translation: CASSQASINEQFF.

As DNA, the CDR3 is TGCGCCAGCAGCTTGGGGCTTACGGGACAGGGGGCTGATACGCAGTATTTT. It specifies CASSLGLTGQGADTQYF. This chain uses TRBV5-1 with TRBJ2-3; 12 bases are shared with TRBD1. With V trimmed by 0 bases and J by 6 bases, 8 bases remained unmatched. CDR3 length: 17 residues. CDR1 and CDR2 (germline): SGHRS, YFSETQ.

The chain employs TRBV29-1 and TRBJ2-2; the D gene is possibly TRBD1 (5 bases). The CDR3 spans 13 residues. V was cut by 6 bases and J by 5 bases, with 13 bases left in between. CDR1 is SQVTM and CDR2 is ANQGSEA in the germline V gene. CDR3: CSVSPQGTGELFF. The CDR3 DNA reads TGCAGCGTAAGCCCCCAGGGAACCGGGGAGCTGTTTTTT.

The genes are TRBV11-3 and TRBJ2-3; possible D gene TRBD1, 5 bases. The CDR3 contains 14 residues. The V gene lost 5 bases and the J gene lost 5 bases, with 14 bases spanning the gap. CDR1 is SGHNT and CDR2 is YENEEA in the germline V gene. In DNA, the CDR3 is TGTGCCAGCAGCCAGGGTGGCAACGAAGATACGCAGTATTTT. Its protein is CASSQGGNEDTQYF.

The gene calls are TRBV7-2 and TRBJ2-5, with D maybe TRBD2 (6 bases). Looked up from germline, CDR1 is SGHTA and CDR2 is FQGNSA. Trimming cost V 5 bases and J 4 bases, with 17 bases left between them. CDR3 size: 15 residues. This CDR3 reads CASSRGLLQRETQYF. For the CDR3, the DNA is TGTGCCAGCAGCCGGGGACTCCTTCAGAGAGAGACCCAGTACTTC.

V usage is TRBV9 and J usage is TRBJ1-3; 8 nucleotides match TRBD1. The CDR3 has 17 residues. V lost 2 bases and J lost 0; bases outside the gene matches: 7. Per germline, CDR1 SGDLS and CDR2 YYNGEE. DNA of the CDR3: TGTGCCAGCAGCGTGTCGACAGGGGACTACTCTGGAAACACCATATATTTT. This translates into CASSVSTGDYSGNTIYF.

The chain has TRBV7-3 and TRBJ2-7; D uncertain. V was trimmed by 5 bases and J by 5 bases, leaving 13 bases between them. The CDR3 totals 13 residues. Germline V gene lookup returns CDR1 SGHTA and CDR2 FQGTGA. CDR3 in amino acids: CASSPTGSNEQYF. In DNA form, the CDR3 reads TGTGCCAGCAGCCCCACGGGTAGTAACGAGCAGTACTTC.

As regards this clone: This CDR3 is also generated by other DNA sequences in the sample. The chain couples TRBV20-1 to TRBJ1-1; 7 bases map to TRBD1. This CDR3 spans 13 amino acids. CDR1 is DFQATT, CDR2 SNEGSKA, per germline (reference sequence). J lost 2 bases, V lost 3 bases, and 3 bases had no gene match. CDR3 loop: CSASGQVNTEAFF. As DNA, the CDR3 is TGCAGTGCTAGTGGACAGGTCAACACTGAAGCTTTCTTT.